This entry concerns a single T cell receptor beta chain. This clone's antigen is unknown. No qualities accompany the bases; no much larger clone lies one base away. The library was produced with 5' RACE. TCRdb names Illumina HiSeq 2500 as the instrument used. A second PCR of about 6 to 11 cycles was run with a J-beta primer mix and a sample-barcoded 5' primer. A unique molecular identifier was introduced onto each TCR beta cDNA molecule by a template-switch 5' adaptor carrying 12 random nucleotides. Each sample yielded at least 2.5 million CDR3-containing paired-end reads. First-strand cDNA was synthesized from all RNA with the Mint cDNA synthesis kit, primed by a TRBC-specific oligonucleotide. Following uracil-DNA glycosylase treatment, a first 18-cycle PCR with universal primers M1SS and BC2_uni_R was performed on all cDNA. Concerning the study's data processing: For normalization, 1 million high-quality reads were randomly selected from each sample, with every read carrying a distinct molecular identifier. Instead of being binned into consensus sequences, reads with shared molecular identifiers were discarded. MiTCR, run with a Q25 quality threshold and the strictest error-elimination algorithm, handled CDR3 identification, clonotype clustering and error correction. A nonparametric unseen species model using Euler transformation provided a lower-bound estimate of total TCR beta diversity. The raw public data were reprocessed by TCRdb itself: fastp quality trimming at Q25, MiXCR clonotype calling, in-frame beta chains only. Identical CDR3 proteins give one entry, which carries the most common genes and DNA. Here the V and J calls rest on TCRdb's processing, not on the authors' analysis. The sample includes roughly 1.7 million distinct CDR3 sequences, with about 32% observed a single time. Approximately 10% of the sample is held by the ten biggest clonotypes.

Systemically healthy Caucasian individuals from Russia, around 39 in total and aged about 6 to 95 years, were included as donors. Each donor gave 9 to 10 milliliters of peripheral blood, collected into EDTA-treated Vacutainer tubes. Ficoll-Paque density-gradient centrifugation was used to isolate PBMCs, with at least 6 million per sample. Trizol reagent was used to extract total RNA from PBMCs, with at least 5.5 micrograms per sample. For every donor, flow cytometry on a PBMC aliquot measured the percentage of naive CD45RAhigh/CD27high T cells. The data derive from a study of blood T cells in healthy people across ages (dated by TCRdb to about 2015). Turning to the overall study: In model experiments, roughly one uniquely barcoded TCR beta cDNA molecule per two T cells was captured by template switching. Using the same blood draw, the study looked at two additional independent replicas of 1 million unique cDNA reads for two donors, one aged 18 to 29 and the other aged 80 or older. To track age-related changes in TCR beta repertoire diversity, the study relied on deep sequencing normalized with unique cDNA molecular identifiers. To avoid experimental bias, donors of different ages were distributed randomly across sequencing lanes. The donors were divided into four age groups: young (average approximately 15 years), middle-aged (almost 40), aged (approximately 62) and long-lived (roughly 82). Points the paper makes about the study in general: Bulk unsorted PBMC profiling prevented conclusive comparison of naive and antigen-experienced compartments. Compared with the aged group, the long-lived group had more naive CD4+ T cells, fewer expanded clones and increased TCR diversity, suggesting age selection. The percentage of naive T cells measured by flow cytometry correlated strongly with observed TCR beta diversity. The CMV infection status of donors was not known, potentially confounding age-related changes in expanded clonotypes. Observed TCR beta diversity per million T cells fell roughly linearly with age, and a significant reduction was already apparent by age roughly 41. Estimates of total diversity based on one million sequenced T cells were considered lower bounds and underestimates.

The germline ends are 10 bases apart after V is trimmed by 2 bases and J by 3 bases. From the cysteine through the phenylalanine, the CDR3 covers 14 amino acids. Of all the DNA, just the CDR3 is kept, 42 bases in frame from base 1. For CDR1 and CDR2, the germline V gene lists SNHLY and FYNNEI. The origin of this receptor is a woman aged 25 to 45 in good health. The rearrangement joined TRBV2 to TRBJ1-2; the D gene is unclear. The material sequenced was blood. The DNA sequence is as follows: TGTGCCAGCAGTGAACCCGGGGTTGACTATGGCTACACCTTC. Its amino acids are CASSEPGVDYGYTF.